The clone carrying this TCR beta chain was observed a handful of times. Its cognate antigen is unknown. This entry is derived from a study of read filtering for tumor transcriptome and immune sequencing. Notes on the study in general: Correlation between methods rose after single-read clonotypes were removed.

The CDR3 runs to 16 residues. Trimming removed 5 bases at V and 0 bases at J, with 14 bases between. Germline V CDR1 and CDR2: SGHVS, FQNEAQ. From around 0.4 ug of RNA, a library with molecular barcoded alpha/delta and beta/gamma adaptors was made. TCRdb reprocessed the reads with MiXCR, giving one entry per CDR3 protein. The table has tens of thousands of distinct CDR3 sequences, about a fifth seen once; the top ten hold over 13%. The TCR sequence derives from a donor at least 40 years old with multiple myeloma. The sequenced sample was a population of CD138-negative cells sorted from bone marrow. V and J are TRBV7-8 and TRBJ1-5; D is uncertain. This CDR3 is CASSPARRISNQPQHF. The CDR3 nucleotides read TGTGCCAGCAGCCCAGCGCGGCGGATTAGCAATCAGCCCCAGCATTTT.